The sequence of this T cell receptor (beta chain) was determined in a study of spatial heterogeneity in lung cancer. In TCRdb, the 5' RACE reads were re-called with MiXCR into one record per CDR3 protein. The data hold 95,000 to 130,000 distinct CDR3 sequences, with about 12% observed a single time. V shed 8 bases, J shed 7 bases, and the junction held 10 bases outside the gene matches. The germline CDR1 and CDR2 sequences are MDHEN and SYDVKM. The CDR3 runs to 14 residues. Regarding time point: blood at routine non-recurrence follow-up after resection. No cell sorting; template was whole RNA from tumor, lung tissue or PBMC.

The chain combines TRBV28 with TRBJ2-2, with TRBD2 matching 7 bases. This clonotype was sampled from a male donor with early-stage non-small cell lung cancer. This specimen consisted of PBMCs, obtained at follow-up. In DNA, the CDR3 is TGTGCCAGCCTGGGAGGGGCCGGGCACGGGGAGCTGTTTTTT. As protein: CASLGGAGHGELFF.